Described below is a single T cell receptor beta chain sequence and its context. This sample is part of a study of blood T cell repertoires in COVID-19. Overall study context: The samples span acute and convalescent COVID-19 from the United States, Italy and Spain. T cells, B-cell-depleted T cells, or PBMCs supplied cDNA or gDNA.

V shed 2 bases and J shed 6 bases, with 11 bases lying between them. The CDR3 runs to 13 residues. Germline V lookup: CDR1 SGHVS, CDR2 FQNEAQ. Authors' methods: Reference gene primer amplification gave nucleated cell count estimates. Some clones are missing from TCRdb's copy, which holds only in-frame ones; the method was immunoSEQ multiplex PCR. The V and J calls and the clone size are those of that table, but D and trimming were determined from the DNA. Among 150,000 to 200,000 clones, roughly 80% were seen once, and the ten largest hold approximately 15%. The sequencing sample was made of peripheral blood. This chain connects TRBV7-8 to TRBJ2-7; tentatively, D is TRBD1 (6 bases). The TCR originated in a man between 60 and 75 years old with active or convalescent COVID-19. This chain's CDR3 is CASSLLQGGEQYF. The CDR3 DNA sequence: TGTGCCAGCAGCTTATTACAGGGCGGCGAGCAGTACTTC.